This T cell receptor (beta chain) was identified in a study of shared clonotypes between healthy human individuals. The study, taken as a whole, reports: Non-shared clonotypes displayed generation probabilities falling below those of clonotypes present in all four donors. Blood alone was sampled, and tissue repertoires likely differ. The naive CD4 repertoires of a few donors were compared, and around 5% of clonotypes were shared.

Some clones are missing from TCRdb's copy, which holds only in-frame ones; the method was immunoSEQ multiplex PCR. The sample consists of about 1.5 million clones, approximately 98% of them appearing once. Comment on this clone: Its antigen remains unknown.

This clonotype was sampled from a man under 40 in good health. What was sequenced was naive CD4+ T cells sorted from blood. Subset given: CD45RA+ positively selected.

CDR3 sequence (DNA): TGTGCCAGCAGGGCGGACAGGCTAGCCAAAAACATTCAGTACTTC. Protein product: CASRADRLAKNIQYF. V is TRBV2 and J is TRBJ2-4, with 7 bases that match TRBD1. Germline CDR1 reads SNHLY; CDR2 reads FYNNEI. The trim removed 6 bases at V and 0 bases at J, leaving 5 bases unmatched. The CDR3 consists of 15 residues. Full variable domain (missing parts from reference TRBV2 and TRBJ2-4): EPEVTQTPSHQVTQMGQEVILRCVPISNHLYFYWYRQILGQKVEFLVSFYNNEISEKSEIFDDQFSVERPDGSNFTLKIRSTKLEDSAMYFCASRADRLAKNIQYFGAGTRLSVL.